The clone carrying this T cell receptor beta chain occurred a few times. Antigen unknown. This entry comes from a study of T cells after posttransplantation cyclophosphamide. Study findings and constraints: Blood and skin or GI T cell repertoires showed limited TRB overlap. Later post-transplant blood repertoires were often dominated by donor CD8+ memory clones. Recipient CMV seropositivity and CMV reactivation strongly tracked TRB clonality.

V was cut by 5 bases and J by 2 bases, with 16 bases left in between. There are 15 residues in the CDR3. Germline CDR1 is SEHNR and CDR2 is FQNEAQ (reference sequence). The method was immunoSEQ multiplex PCR; TCRdb's version includes in-frame clones alone and lacks a portion of them. Found here are thousands of clones, about 1.7% of them singletons; the top ten hold 28%. Cyclophosphamide on days +3 and +4 followed busulfan-fludarabine conditioning and a marrow graft. The V call is TRBV7-9, the J call TRBJ2-7, with a weak D call TRBD2 (6 bases). The receptor was isolated from a male patient in his thirties who received an allogeneic stem cell transplant from a related donor, was CMV-positive, and had no GVHD. Part of the T cells may come from the graft donor. Sample: PBMCs, taken roughly 240 days after a stem cell transplant with posttransplant cyclophosphamide. CDR3 nucleotides: TGTGCCAGCAGCCCCCCCGCGGGGCCGACCTACGAGCAGTACTTC. Protein: CASSPPAGPTYEQYF.